This T cell receptor (beta chain) was captured by sequencing in a study of T cell responses to AZD1222 COVID-19 vaccine. Whole-study results and caveats: White British donors predominated, females outnumbered males, and clonal diversity was possibly underestimated. Repertoire sampling was restricted to post-peak T cell response timepoints. Baseline seropositives among AZD1222 recipients totaled only 5 to 7. The breadth and depth of Spike-specific TCRs increased once two AZD1222 doses had been given.

The CDR3 has 16 amino acids. Trimming removed 5 bases from V and 1 base from J, with 16 bases in between. Germline V gene lookup returns CDR1 SGHTA and CDR2 FQGTGA. To note about this clone: Its antigen is undetermined.

TCRdb keeps only in-frame clones here, not all; method: immunoSEQ multiplex PCR. This sample has some 200,000 clones, with 85% to 90% found just once. The TCR originated in an adult in good health. The chain has TRBV7-3 and TRBJ2-3; the D is unclear. The sequences come from peripheral blood, collected on day 0 of AZD1222 vaccination. The CDR3 region is CASSPTGNKGTDTQYF. The CDR3 region has the DNA TGTGCCAGCAGCCCGACCGGAAATAAAGGCACAGATACGCAGTATTTT.